This T cell receptor (beta chain) was identified in a study of T-cell reconstitution after alpha-beta-depleted transplantation in children. Unique molecular identifiers were incorporated when the TCRbeta library was constructed. A single record per CDR3 protein comes from TCRdb applying MiXCR to the PCR reads. The data show around 500,000 distinct CDR3 sequences, with 9.5% to 15% seen just once and over 5.5% held by the top ten. The CDR3 length is 17 residues. V lost 4 bases, J lost 5 bases, and 16 bases stayed unmatched. Germline V gives CDR1 SGHTA, CDR2 FQGNSA. The chain couples TRBV7-2 to TRBJ2-7; 8 nucleotides align to TRBD2. The sample in question was PBMCs from the stem cell graft donor, obtained from the stem cell graft. The origin of this receptor is a human donor who donated a stem cell graft to a child with combined immunodeficiency. The CDR3 DNA sequence: TGTGCCAGCAGCTCGCCCGGGGGGGGCAGGAGGAGGGACGAGCAGTACTTC. This sequence encodes CASSSPGGGRRRDEQYF.